The 18 T cell receptor beta chains below were found in one sample sequenced in a study of T cells in Graves' hyperthyroidism and ophthalmopathy. The source material, RNA transcripts, was used to amplify TCR beta CDR3 regions. The HTBI primer set served for first-round RT-PCR of the TCR CDR3. TCRdb independently ran MiXCR on the multiplex PCR reads; one entry per CDR3 protein. The data hold 560,000 or so distinct CDR3 sequences, with approximately 20% observed a single time. Input material: blood. The receptors here all came from a man between 40 and 49 years old with Graves' ophthalmopathy.

In its sample, this clonotype was seen a few times. The J gene is TRBJ2-1, the V gene TRBV20-1, with 9 bases fitting TRBD1. Germline CDR1 reads DFQATT; CDR2 reads SNEGSKA (reference sequence). The CDR3 runs to 10 residues. Germline trimming cut 5 bases from V and 14 bases from J; bases unmatched to any gene: 4. CDR3 amino acids: CSALQGAEFF. CDR3 in DNA: TGCAGTGCTCTACAGGGGGCGGAGTTCTTC.

The table lists this clonotype with a count of one. The V and J genes are TRBV10-3 and TRBJ1-1; weak D call: TRBD1 (6 bases). CDR1 and CDR2 (germline): ENHRY, SYGVKD. This CDR3 is built from 15 residues. Trimming shortened V by 6 bases and J by 4 bases, and 18 bases separated the two germline ends. For the CDR3, the DNA is TGTGCCATCAGAGACTCGACAGGTTCGGGCACTGAAGCTTTCTTT. This codes for CAIRDSTGSGTEAFF.

This clonotype was observed many times. The chain joins TRBV7-9 to TRBJ2-1; 7 bases are a match to TRBD1. Germline values: CDR1 SEHNR, CDR2 FQNEAQ (reference sequence). This CDR3 has 14 residues. V trimming: 1 base; J trimming: 5 bases; junction bases outside the gene matches: 2. Here the CDR3 reads CASSLEGTDNEQFF. CDR3 DNA: TGTGCCAGCAGCTTAGAAGGGACAGACAATGAGCAGTTCTTC.

V gene TRBV28 combines with J gene TRBJ1-2; maybe TRBD1 (5 bases). Deletions cut 8 bases from V and 8 bases from J, with 30 bases between. The CDR3 is 17 residues long. The germline V gene encodes CDR1 MDHEN and CDR2 SYDVKM. CDR3 region: CASSPLGRVSPVGGYTF. The CDR3, as DNA: TGTGCCAGCTCACCACTGGGCAGGGTCTCACCCGTCGGAGGCTACACCTTC.

This clonotype was counted only a few times. The chain recombines TRBV30 with TRBJ1-2; TRBD1 aligns across 9 bases. The CDR3 totals 14 residues. Germline V gene data show CDR1 as GTSNPN and CDR2 as SVGIG (reference sequence). The trim removed 6 bases at V and 3 bases at J, leaving 8 bases unmatched. The CDR3 here is CACRTGERYYGYTF. Written as DNA, the CDR3 is TGTGCCTGCAGGACAGGGGAGAGGTACTATGGCTACACCTTC.

This chain connects TRBV6-2 or TRBV6-3 to TRBJ2-6, with a possible D match to TRBD1 (6 bases). The ends were cut back, 3 bases at V and 0 bases at J, with 9 bases in the middle. CDR1 is MNHEY, CDR2 SVGEGT, per germline. The CDR3 consists of 16 residues. The CDR3: CASSYDRSSGANVLTF. CDR3 nucleotide sequence: TGTGCCAGCAGTTATGACAGGTCCTCTGGGGCCAACGTCCTGACTTTC.

V and J are TRBV6-1 and TRBJ1-2; no clear D. This CDR3 comprises 16 residues. Deletions cut 6 bases from V and 1 base from J, with 18 bases between. The germline CDR1 and CDR2 sequences are MNHNS and SASEGT. The CDR3 region has the DNA TGTGCCAGCAGGCCAACCGGGAGGCCCAATAACTATGGCTACACCTTC. This encodes CASRPTGRPNNYGYTF.

The chain uses TRBV2 and TRBJ2-1; 7 bases fit TRBD1. J was trimmed by 10 bases and V by 6 bases; bases with no gene match: 12. The CDR3 spans 14 residues. Per the germline V gene, CDR1 is SNHLY and CDR2 is FYNNEI. Written as DNA, the CDR3 is TGTGCCAGCAGCCGAAAACCCCAGGGGGAGGAGCAGTTCTTC. Residues: CASSRKPQGEEQFF. Supplemented by reference TRBV2 and TRBJ2-1, the full variable domain reads EPEVTQTPSHQVTQMGQEVILRCVPISNHLYFYWYRQILGQKVEFLVSFYNNEISEKSEIFDDQFSVERPDGSNFTLKIRSTKLEDSAMYFCASSRKPQGEEQFFGPGTRLTVL.

V is TRBV6-2 or TRBV6-3 and J is TRBJ1-2; D is uncertain. Looked up from germline, CDR1 is MNHEY and CDR2 is SVGEGT. CDR3 length: 15 residues. V lost 4 bases and J 0 bases, leaving 12 bases between the germline ends. CDR3 DNA: TGTGCCAGCAGTTCGGGTGGTCATACTAACTATGGCTACACCTTC. Translation: CASSSGGHTNYGYTF.

This clonotype was recorded a few times. The rearrangement uses TRBV19 and TRBJ2-5; 8 bases map to TRBD2. Trimming cost V 2 bases and J 7 bases; bases outside gene matches: 6. Germline CDR1 and CDR2: LNHDA and SQIVND (reference sequence). The CDR3 runs to 14 residues. CDR3 sequence reads: CASSIKRESGTQYF. CDR3 nucleotides: TGTGCCAGTAGTATAAAGCGGGAGTCAGGGACCCAGTACTTC.

The chain is built from TRBV12-3 or TRBV12-4 and TRBJ1-3; D not certain. Trimming left V 3 bases short and J 0 bases short, with 9 bases between. The CDR3 is 15 amino acids. CDR3 in amino acids: CASSFYGHSGNTIYF. CDR3 DNA sequence: TGTGCCAGCAGTTTCTACGGTCACTCTGGAAACACCATATATTTT.

By share of the sample, this clonotype is medium-sized. The chain has TRBV6-1 and TRBJ1-1; D may be TRBD1 (5 bases). Deletions cut 2 bases from V and 3 bases from J, with 13 bases between. This CDR3 is built from 15 residues. The germline V gene encodes CDR1 MNHNS and CDR2 SASEGT. CDR3 sequence (DNA): TGTGCCAGCAGTGAAAGGGTATTGGGGGACACTGAAGCTTTCTTT. The encoded protein is CASSERVLGDTEAFF.

J is TRBJ1-1 and V is TRBV20-1; D is possibly TRBD1 (5 bases). This CDR3 has 16 residues. From germline, CDR1 is DFQATT and CDR2 SNEGSKA (reference sequence). Trimming left V 1 base short and J 1 base short, with 16 bases between. Here the CDR3 reads CSARGAFGGANTEAFF. The CDR3 nucleotides read TGCAGTGCTAGAGGGGCATTCGGGGGTGCGAACACTGAAGCTTTCTTT.

The table lists this clonotype with a few counts. The chain has TRBV12-3 or TRBV12-4 and TRBJ1-5; TRBD1 aligns across 7 bases. After removal of 5 bases from V and 4 bases from J, the junction contained 8 bases not matched to a gene. This CDR3 region has 15 residues. The CDR3 protein is CASSDHQGVNQPQHF. CDR3 DNA sequence: TGTGCCAGCAGTGACCACCAGGGGGTAAATCAGCCCCAGCATTTT.

The J gene is TRBJ2-1, the V gene TRBV5-6; the D is unclear. The V end was cut by 4 bases, the J end by 9 bases, with 8 bases between. There are 11 residues in the CDR3. Germline V gene lookup returns CDR1 SGHDT and CDR2 YYEEEE. Here the CDR3 reads CASSVFAEQFF. The CDR3 nucleotides are TGTGCCAGCAGCGTCTTCGCTGAGCAGTTCTTC. The whole variable domain, remainder taken from reference TRBV5-6 and TRBJ2-1, is DAGVTQSPTHLIKTRGQQVTLRCSPKSGHDTVSWYQQALGQGPQFIFQYYEEEERQRGNFPDRFSGHQFPNYSSELNVNALLLGDSALYLCASSVFAEQFFGPGTRLTVL.

This clonotype was seen repeatedly, ten times or more. The chain is built from TRBV12-3 or TRBV12-4 and TRBJ1-2, with TRBD1 matching 8 bases. This CDR3 has 12 residues. V was clipped by 7 bases and J by 7 bases; unmatched bases: 5. This chain's CDR3 is CASTYDRGGYTF. CDR3 DNA: TGTGCCAGCACCTACGACAGGGGTGGCTACACCTTC.

This clonotype showed up just a few times. The CDR3 is CSATRGLGTEAFF. CDR3 DNA: TGCAGTGCAACCCGAGGGTTGGGCACTGAAGCTTTCTTT. The J gene is TRBJ1-1, the V gene TRBV20-1, with unresolved D. Germline loops: CDR1 DFQATT, CDR2 SNEGSKA (reference sequence). V was trimmed by 6 bases and J by 4 bases, leaving 15 bases between them. This CDR3 is 13 amino acids long.

This clonotype was seen more than once but under ten times. The chain employs TRBV19 and TRBJ1-6; a weak D match, TRBD1 (5 bases). The CDR3 is 12 residues long. Trimming cost V 10 bases and J 8 bases, with 12 bases left between them. Looked up from germline, CDR1 is LNHDA and CDR2 is SQIVND (reference sequence). CDR3 DNA: TGTGCCATCCGGGACCGCGATTCACCCCTCCACTTT. This sequence encodes CAIRDRDSPLHF.